The clone carrying this T cell receptor (beta chain) was recorded many times. The data belong to a study of neurological immune-mediated disorders. Stated time point: longitudinal time-point 2. 5'RACE employing 10-nucleotide random UMIs yielded the cDNA. In every sequencing run, more than 170 million TCR-beta sequences were generated from 15-18 subjects. TCRdb itself ran the 5' RACE reads through MiXCR, one entry per CDR3 protein. The table has approximately 89,000 distinct CDR3 sequences, under 15% seen once. Deletions cut 4 bases from V and 4 bases from J, with 4 bases between. The CDR3 covers 12 residues. The germline gives CDR1 SEHNR, CDR2 FQNEAQ (reference sequence).

The chain employs TRBV7-9 and TRBJ2-2; D gene unclear. This TCR was recovered from a female donor with HTLV-1-associated myelopathy (HAM/TSP). The material sequenced was PBMCs. CDR3 nucleotides: TGTGCCAGCAGCTCGATCACCGGGGAGCTGTTTTTT. It translates to CASSSITGELFF. The variable domain in full, completed from reference TRBV7-9 and TRBJ2-2, reads DTGVSQNPRHKITKRGQNVTFRCDPISEHNRLYWYRQTLGQGPEFLTYFQNEAQLEKSRLLSDRFSAERPKGSFSTLEIQRTEQGDSAMYLCASSSITGELFFGEGSRLTVL.